The 19 T cell receptor beta chains in this list originate from one sample, sequenced in a study of CD4+ T cells in melanoma. Using immunoSEQ multiplex PCR, the repertoire was profiled, and TCRdb retains in-frame clones only, with some absent. The top ten hold roughly a sixth of the sample, which has some 15,000 clones, roughly two thirds seen once. The sequenced sample was cells from a culture (not recorded whether cultured in vitro). These receptors all come from a human donor with melanoma.

The chain recombines TRBV9 with TRBJ2-3; either TRBD1 or TRBD2 may supply D (5 bases each). V was shortened by 2 bases and J by 8 bases, with 15 bases between the two germline ends. The CDR3 is 14 amino acids. The germline V gene encodes CDR1 SGDLS and CDR2 YYNGEE. The CDR3 DNA reads TGTGCCAGCAGCGTGGGCCAAGGGACGGGTACGCAGTATTTT. Encoded protein: CASSVGQGTGTQYF.

The chain combines TRBV4-2 with TRBJ2-5; tentative D call: TRBD1 (6 bases). Between the trimmed V and J ends, which lost 0 bases and 0 bases, there was a span of 14 bases. Germline CDR1 LGHNA, CDR2 YNFKEQ. This CDR3 has 17 residues. The CDR3, as DNA: TGTGCCAGCAGCCAAGATAACGGGGACATGTACCAAGAGACCCAGTACTTC. Protein: CASSQDNGDMYQETQYF.

The chain couples TRBV27 to TRBJ2-2; a weak D match, TRBD1 (5 bases). The V gene's germline CDR1 is MNHEY and CDR2 SMNVEV (reference sequence). This CDR3 has 13 amino acids. Deletions cut 6 bases from V and 7 bases from J, with 12 bases between. For the CDR3, the DNA is TGTGCCAGCAGCCCCCAGGGTAGCGGGGAGCTGTTTTTT. Protein sequence: CASSPQGSGELFF.

This chain links TRBV5-1 with TRBJ2-3; maybe TRBD2 (6 bases). Germline V CDR1 and CDR2: SGHRS, YFSETQ. This CDR3 spans 16 amino acids. Trimming cost V 1 base and J 2 bases, with 14 bases left between them. In DNA, the CDR3 is TGCGCCAGCAGCTTGCTACCGGGACTTGACACAGATACGCAGTATTTT. Protein sequence: CASSLLPGLDTDTQYF.

The chain is built from TRBV7-9 and TRBJ2-5, with 9 bases identical to TRBD2. Germline V gives CDR1 SEHNR, CDR2 FQNEAQ (reference sequence). This CDR3 has 14 residues. Trimming removed 6 bases from V and 4 bases from J; junction bases left unmatched: 6. CDR3 bases: TGTGCCAGCAGGAGTAGCGGGGGTGGAGAGACCCAGTACTTC. Its protein is CASRSSGGGETQYF. Complete variable domain (other parts from reference TRBV7-9 and TRBJ2-5): DTGVSQNPRHKITKRGQNVTFRCDPISEHNRLYWYRQTLGQGPEFLTYFQNEAQLEKSRLLSDRFSAERPKGSFSTLEIQRTEQGDSAMYLCASRSSGGGETQYFGPGTRLLVL.

About this clone itself: The sample contains more than one DNA sequence encoding this CDR3. The chain uses TRBV7-9 and TRBJ2-3, with D perhaps being TRBD1 or TRBD2 (6 bases each). V shed 5 bases and J shed 4 bases, with 10 bases lying between them. The germline CDR1 and CDR2 sequences are SEHNR and FQNEAQ (reference sequence). This CDR3 has 13 residues. This CDR3 is CASSPRGPDTQYF. The CDR3 coding sequence is TGTGCCAGCAGCCCACGGGGGCCAGATACGCAGTATTTT.

The CDR3 is CASSDWNNEKLFF. The CDR3 DNA sequence: TGTGCCAGCAGTGACTGGAATAATGAAAAACTGTTTTTT. This chain joins TRBV25-1 and TRBJ1-4; D remains unclear. The CDR3 runs 13 residues. Germline CDR1 reads MGHDK; CDR2 reads SYGVNS. V was cut by 3 bases and J by 4 bases, with 6 bases left in between.

In its sample, this clone was seen a few times. The chain recombines TRBV27 with TRBJ1-5; D not certain. The CDR3 runs to 13 residues. Trimming removed 2 bases from V and 6 bases from J, with 8 bases in between. Germline-derived CDR1 and CDR2 are MNHEY and SMNVEV (reference sequence). The CDR3: CASSLAPRQPQHF. Written as DNA, the CDR3 is TGTGCCAGCAGTTTAGCACCGCGTCAGCCCCAGCATTTT.

The V call is TRBV4-1, the J call TRBJ2-5; 7 bases are a match to TRBD2. J gave up 3 bases and V 2 bases, and 9 bases lay outside the gene matches. The CDR3 sequence is 16 residues long. The germline V gene encodes CDR1 MGHRA and CDR2 YSYEKL. The CDR3 loop is CASSQLFLRGEETQYF. CDR3 nucleotide sequence: TGCGCCAGCAGCCAACTCTTCCTCCGGGGGGAAGAGACCCAGTACTTC.

V and J are TRBV5-4 and TRBJ2-3; 7 nucleotides agree with TRBD2. The CDR3 is 19 amino acids. The J segment lost 0 bases and the V segment lost 1 base, leaving 14 bases of the junction unmatched. Germline V lookup: CDR1 SGHNT, CDR2 YYREEE (reference sequence). Here the CDR3 reads CASSLFKAGRLSSTDTQYF. The CDR3 nucleotides read TGTGCCAGCAGCTTGTTCAAAGCGGGGCGACTCTCTAGCACAGATACGCAGTATTTT.

This clone was observed a handful of times. The V gene is TRBV10-2, the J gene TRBJ1-6, with a possible D match to TRBD1 (5 bases). Between the trimmed V and J ends, which lost 6 bases and 7 bases, there was a span of 13 bases. CDR1 is WSHSY and CDR2 is SAAADI in the germline V gene. This CDR3 is 14 amino acids long. DNA of the CDR3: TGCGCCAGCAGCGGGACCCAAGGCAATTCACCCCTCCACTTT. Its translation is CASSGTQGNSPLHF.

The V call is TRBV7-9, the J call TRBJ2-7, with TRBD1 as a possible D gene (7 bases). CDR1 is SEHNR, CDR2 FQNEAQ, per germline (reference sequence). Trimming left V 5 bases short and J 6 bases short, with 23 bases between. This CDR3 has 16 residues. CDR3 DNA: TGTGCCAGCAGCCAAGTTTGGAGGGGGCGCTTGGCCGAGCAGTACTTC. This sequence encodes CASSQVWRGRLAEQYF.

This clone was picked up a small number of times. This chain joins TRBV7-9 and TRBJ1-1; D uncertain. This CDR3 comprises 11 residues. Germline CDR1 reads SEHNR; CDR2 reads FQNEAQ (reference sequence). V lost 2 bases, J lost 5 bases, and 3 bases lay in between. The CDR3 DNA is TGTGCCAGCAGCTTACGTACTGAAGCTTTCTTT. Its protein product is CASSLRTEAFF.

The V and J genes are TRBV5-1 and TRBJ2-1; 11 bases are a match to TRBD1. Trimming took 3 bases from V and 7 from J; bases not matched to a gene: 6. The CDR3 length is 15 residues. The germline gives CDR1 SGHRS, CDR2 YFSETQ. CDR3 sequence: CASSSGQGATNEQFF. In nucleotides, the CDR3 is TGCGCCAGCAGCTCTGGACAGGGGGCGACGAATGAGCAGTTCTTC. Full variable domain (rest looked up from reference TRBV5-1 and TRBJ2-1): KAGVTQTPRYLIKTRGQQVTLSCSPISGHRSVSWYQQTPGQGLQFLFEYFSETQRNKGNFPGRFSGRQFSNSRSEMNVSTLELGDSALYLCASSSGQGATNEQFFGPGTRLTVL.

DNA for the CDR3: TGTGCCAGCAGCTTAGTGGGTGCGGAGACCCAGTACTTC. It encodes CASSLVGAETQYF. The rearrangement joins TRBV7-8 to TRBJ2-5; no clear D. CDR1 is SGHVS and CDR2 is FQNEAQ in the germline V gene. This CDR3 has 13 residues. The germline V and J ends were trimmed by 1 base and 5 bases, with 8 bases remaining between them.

The chain links TRBV6-6 to TRBJ1-2, with a tentative D call TRBD1 (6 bases). The CDR3 extends over 15 amino acids. Germline V gives CDR1 MNHNY, CDR2 SVGAGI (reference sequence). V shed 2 bases and J shed 7 bases, with 17 bases lying between them. The CDR3 DNA sequence: TGTGCCAGCAGTTACCGTTCACAGGGATCGTTTGGCTACACCTTC. It yields the protein CASSYRSQGSFGYTF.

V usage is TRBV18 and J usage is TRBJ1-5, with D uncertain. CDR1 is KGHSH and CDR2 is LQKENI in the germline V gene. The CDR3 totals 13 residues. The V gene lost 3 bases and the J gene lost 4 bases, with 7 bases spanning the gap. DNA of the CDR3: TGTGCCAGCTCACCTGAAGGAAATCAGCCCCAGCATTTT. It translates to CASSPEGNQPQHF. Variable domain in full (rest from reference TRBV18 and TRBJ1-5): NAGVMQNPRHLVRRRGQEARLRCSPMKGHSHVYWYRQLPEEGLKFMVYLQKENIIDESGMPKERFSAEFPKEGPSILRIQQVVRGDSAAYFCASSPEGNQPQHFGDGTRLSIL.

This clone appeared a few times. The chain combines TRBV5-4 with TRBJ1-2; a weak D match, TRBD1 (5 bases). Germline CDR1 and CDR2: SGHNT and YYREEE (reference sequence). The V gene lost 2 bases and the J gene lost 2 bases, with 10 bases spanning the gap. The CDR3 is made up of 14 amino acids. CDR3 sequence: CASSFQGANYGYTF. CDR3 DNA: TGTGCCAGCAGCTTCCAGGGTGCGAACTATGGCTACACCTTC.

A few counts support this clone. This chain joins TRBV19 and TRBJ2-7, with 9 bases identical to TRBD2. Germline CDR1 LNHDA, CDR2 SQIVND (reference sequence). J was trimmed by 5 bases and V by 3 bases; bases with no gene match: 5. The CDR3 has 14 amino acids. This CDR3 reads CASSIKAGGNEQYF. Written as DNA, the CDR3 is TGTGCCAGTAGTATTAAAGCGGGGGGCAACGAGCAGTACTTC.